What follows are 19 T cell receptor beta chains derived from one specimen sequenced in a study of blood T cell repertoires in COVID-19. Measured with immunoSEQ multiplex PCR; TCRdb has only the in-frame clones, and not every one. The sample lists a few hundred thousand clones; roughly 91% were seen once. Material: peripheral blood. The receptors here all came from a woman aged 25 to 39 with COVID-19, enrolled during active disease.

This chain uses TRBV28 with TRBJ1-5; D possibly corresponds to TRBD1 (5 bases). Germline CDR1 reads MDHEN; CDR2 reads SYDVKM. Trimming took 7 bases from V and 0 from J, leaving 13 bases between them. The CDR3 sequence is 15 residues long. The CDR3 DNA reads TGTGCCAGCAATTGGGGTAGGGGTAGCAATCAGCCCCAGCATTTT. It translates to CASNWGRGSNQPQHF.

The J gene is TRBJ2-7, the V gene TRBV6-2 or TRBV6-3, with D possibly TRBD1 on 5 matching bases. Trimming left V 4 bases short and J 0 bases short, with 13 bases between. The CDR3 is made up of 15 amino acids. Germline CDR1 is MNHEY and CDR2 is SVGEGT. The CDR3, as DNA: TGTGCCAGCAGTTCATTCCGACAGTCCTCCTACGAGCAGTACTTC. It translates to CASSSFRQSSYEQYF.

This clone occurred a few times. The chain is built from TRBV11-3 and TRBJ1-2, with 7 bases identical to TRBD1. Losses at the gene ends were 5 bases for V and 4 bases for J; bases not matched to a gene: 4. Germline values: CDR1 SGHNT, CDR2 YENEEA. The CDR3 totals 13 residues. CDR3 DNA: TGTGCCAGCAGCCCACAGGGGTCCTATGGCTACACCTTC. This gives the protein CASSPQGSYGYTF.

The gene calls are TRBV5-8 and TRBJ2-7, with 7 bases matching TRBD1. Germline loops: CDR1 SGHTS, CDR2 YDEGEE. This CDR3 spans 15 amino acids. J was trimmed by 0 bases and V by 4 bases; bases with no gene match: 7. CDR3 DNA: TGTGCCAGCAGCGTGGGACAGACGTTCTCCTACGAGCAGTACGTC. It specifies CASSVGQTFSYEQYV.

The J gene is TRBJ1-2, the V gene TRBV6-6; tentatively, D is TRBD1 (6 bases). The CDR3 consists of 16 residues. Deletions cut 2 bases from V and 7 bases from J, with 20 bases between. Germline V gene data show CDR1 as MNHNY and CDR2 as SVGAGI (reference sequence). The CDR3 sequence is CASSYPGTDRSGGYTF. For the CDR3, the DNA is TGTGCCAGCAGTTACCCCGGAACAGACAGGTCGGGTGGCTACACCTTC.

A few counts support this clone. This chain connects TRBV6-6 to TRBJ1-1, with D uncertain. In germline, CDR1 is MNHNY, CDR2 SVGAGI (reference sequence). The CDR3 totals 13 residues. V shed 2 bases and J shed 11 bases, with 15 bases lying between them. The CDR3 DNA follows: TGTGCCAGCAGTTACCGCCCCAACTCGGGGGCTTTCTTT. As protein: CASSYRPNSGAFF.

This chain connects TRBV11-2 to TRBJ2-7, with 11 positions matching TRBD1. J gave up 5 bases and V 8 bases, and 5 bases lay outside the gene matches. This CDR3 is 13 amino acids long. Germline V gene data show CDR1 as SGHAT and CDR2 as FQNNGV. The CDR3 loop is CASGGDRGDEQYV. The CDR3 bases are TGTGCCAGCGGTGGGGACAGGGGGGACGAGCAGTACGTC.

V gene TRBV2 combines with J gene TRBJ1-6; D is ambiguous. Trimming took off 0 bases at V and 10 bases at J, with 10 bases between the two ends. The V gene's germline CDR1 is SNHLY and CDR2 FYNNEI. CDR3 length: 14 amino acids. The CDR3 loop reads CASSEALRTSPLHF. The DNA for the CDR3 is TGTGCCAGCAGTGAAGCGCTTCGTACATCACCCCTCCACTTT.

V gene TRBV6-2 or TRBV6-3 combines with J gene TRBJ2-7; TRBD1 matches at 9 bases. Losses at the gene ends were 2 bases for V and 0 bases for J; bases not matched to a gene: 11. CDR3 size: 18 residues. Germline loops: CDR1 MNHEY, CDR2 SVGEGT. CDR3: CASSYPGTGLLSSYEQYF. CDR3 in DNA: TGTGCCAGCAGTTACCCCGGGACAGGGCTTCTGAGCTCCTACGAGCAGTACTTC.

The CDR3 region has the DNA TGTGCCAGTAGTATAGATAGGCGGGGGGGCGGATTCACCGGGGAGCTGTTTTTT. Translation gives CASSIDRRGGGFTGELFF. J is TRBJ2-2 and V is TRBV19, with 9 nucleotides matching TRBD2. Germline V gene lookup returns CDR1 LNHDA and CDR2 SQIVND (reference sequence). The CDR3 totals 18 residues. V lost 0 bases to trimming and J lost 4 bases; unmatched junction nucleotides: 9.

The chain employs TRBV5-1 and TRBJ2-1; TRBD2 aligns across 9 bases. The trim removed 4 bases at V and 7 bases at J, leaving 9 bases unmatched. This CDR3 is 15 amino acids long. The germline gives CDR1 SGHRS, CDR2 YFSETQ. The CDR3 DNA follows: TGCGCCAGCAGCCCCCGGGCGGGGGGGCGTAATGAGCAGTTCTTC. The encoded protein is CASSPRAGGRNEQFF.

The chain combines TRBV6-6 with TRBJ2-5, with 7 positions matching TRBD2. Trimming removed 0 bases from V and 5 bases from J; junction bases left unmatched: 3. The CDR3 runs to 14 residues. Germline CDR1 reads MNHNY; CDR2 reads SVGAGI (reference sequence). CDR3 amino acids: CASSYSGGVETQYF. The CDR3 DNA follows: TGTGCCAGCAGTTACTCGGGGGGGGTTGAGACCCAGTACTTC.

The chain recombines TRBV27 with TRBJ2-1; no definite D call. The V gene lost 10 bases and the J gene lost 6 bases, with 10 bases spanning the gap. Per the germline V gene, CDR1 is MNHEY and CDR2 is SMNVEV (reference sequence). This CDR3 is 11 amino acids long. CDR3 DNA: TGTGCCACTGGTCGCGGCAATGAGCAGTTCTTC. This codes for CATGRGNEQFF.

This clone was detected only a few times. J is TRBJ1-1 and V is TRBV30; D is possibly TRBD1 (5 bases). V was pared by 7 bases and J by 2 bases, with 17 bases between. Per the germline V gene, CDR1 is GTSNPN and CDR2 is SVGIG (reference sequence). This CDR3 contains 14 residues. In DNA form, the CDR3 reads TGTGCCTTAGTGATTCCGGGGGAAAACACTGAAGCTTTCTTT. Amino acid sequence: CALVIPGENTEAFF. Full variable domain (outside the CDR3, taken from reference TRBV30 and TRBJ1-1): SQTIHQWPATLVQPVGSPLSLECTVEGTSNPNLYWYRQAAGRGLQLLFYSVGIGQISSEVPQNLSASRPQDRQFILSSKKLLLSDSGFYLCALVIPGENTEAFFGQGTRLTVV.

CDR3 nucleotides: TGTGCCAGCAGCCCAGCGGGGGGGGCCGGCACCGGGGAGCTGTTTTTT. It specifies CASSPAGGAGTGELFF. This sequence joins TRBV7-2 and TRBJ2-2; 10 bases line up with TRBD2. V was pared by 5 bases and J by 4 bases, with 7 bases of the junction left unmatched. The length of the CDR3 is 16 residues. The germline gives CDR1 SGHTA, CDR2 FQGNSA.

The chain recombines TRBV28 with TRBJ1-1; TRBD1 might be the D (6 bases). Trimming took 2 bases from V and 1 from J, leaving 14 bases between them. The CDR3 runs to 16 residues. CDR1 is MDHEN and CDR2 is SYDVKM in the germline V gene. DNA of the CDR3: TGTGCCAGCAGTTTAATATCAGGGGCCGGGAACACTGAAGCTTTCTTT. It codes for CASSLISGAGNTEAFF.

The chain links TRBV19 to TRBJ1-5; weak D call: TRBD1 (6 bases). The CDR3 is 14 residues long. V dropped 4 bases and J dropped 4 bases, with 11 bases sitting between them. Germline CDR1 is LNHDA and CDR2 is SQIVND (reference sequence). The DNA for the CDR3 is TGTGCCAGTAGTACCAGGGGCCCGAATCAGCCCCAGCATTTT. Encoded protein: CASSTRGPNQPQHF.

V usage is TRBV6-5 and J usage is TRBJ2-5, with TRBD2 identical over 7 bases. The CDR3 spans 13 residues. Losses at the gene ends were 2 bases for V and 3 bases for J; bases not matched to a gene: 0. CDR1 is MNHEY and CDR2 is SVGAGI in the germline V gene. The DNA for the CDR3 is TGTGCCAGCAGTTACGGGGGGGAAGAGACCCAGTACTTC. Protein product: CASSYGGEETQYF.

The chain uses TRBV28 and TRBJ1-5; tentatively, D is TRBD1 (6 bases). Trimming took 8 bases from V and 0 from J, leaving 23 bases between them. Germline V CDR1 and CDR2: MDHEN, SYDVKM. CDR3 length equals 18 residues. The CDR3 DNA reads TGTGCCAGCGTCCCGGGACACCTATCAATTTATAGCAATCAGCCCCAGCATTTT. It specifies CASVPGHLSIYSNQPQHF.